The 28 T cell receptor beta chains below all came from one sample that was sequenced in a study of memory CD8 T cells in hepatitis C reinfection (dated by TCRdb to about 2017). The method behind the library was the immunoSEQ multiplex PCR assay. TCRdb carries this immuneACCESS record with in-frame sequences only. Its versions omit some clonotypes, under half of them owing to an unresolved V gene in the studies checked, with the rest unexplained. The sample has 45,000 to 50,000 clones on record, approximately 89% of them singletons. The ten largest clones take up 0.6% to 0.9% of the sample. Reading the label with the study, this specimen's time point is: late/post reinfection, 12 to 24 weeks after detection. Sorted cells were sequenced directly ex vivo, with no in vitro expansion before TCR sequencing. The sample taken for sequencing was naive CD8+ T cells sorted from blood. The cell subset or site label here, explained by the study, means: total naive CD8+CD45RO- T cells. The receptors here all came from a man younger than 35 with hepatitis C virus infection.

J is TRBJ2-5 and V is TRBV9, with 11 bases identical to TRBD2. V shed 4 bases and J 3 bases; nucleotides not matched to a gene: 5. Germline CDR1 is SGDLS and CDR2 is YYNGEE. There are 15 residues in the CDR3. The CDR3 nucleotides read TGTGCCAGCAGCCCCGGGACTAGCGGAAAAGAGACCCAGTACTTC. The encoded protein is CASSPGTSGKETQYF.

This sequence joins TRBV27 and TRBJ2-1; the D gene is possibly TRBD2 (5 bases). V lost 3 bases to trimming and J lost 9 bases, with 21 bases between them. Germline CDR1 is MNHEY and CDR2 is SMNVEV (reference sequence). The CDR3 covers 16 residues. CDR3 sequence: CASSFLDSTSLSEQFF. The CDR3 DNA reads TGTGCCAGCAGTTTTCTGGACTCCACCTCTTTGTCTGAGCAGTTCTTC.

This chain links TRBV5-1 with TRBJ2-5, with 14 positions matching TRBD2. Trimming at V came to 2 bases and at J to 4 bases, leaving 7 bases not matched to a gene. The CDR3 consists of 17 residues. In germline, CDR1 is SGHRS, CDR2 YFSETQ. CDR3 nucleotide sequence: TGCGCCAGCAGCTTAGGACTAGCGGGAGGTATTGGAGAGACCCAGTACTTC. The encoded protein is CASSLGLAGGIGETQYF.

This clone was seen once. The CDR3 DNA is TGCAGCGTTGAGGTAGCGGGAGGAGGAGATACGCAGTATTTT. It translates to CSVEVAGGGDTQYF. V usage is TRBV29-1 and J usage is TRBJ2-3; TRBD2 matches 10 bases. This CDR3 spans 14 amino acids. V was pared by 3 bases and J by 5 bases, with 5 bases of the junction left unmatched. CDR1 and CDR2 (germline): SQVTM, ANQGSEA.

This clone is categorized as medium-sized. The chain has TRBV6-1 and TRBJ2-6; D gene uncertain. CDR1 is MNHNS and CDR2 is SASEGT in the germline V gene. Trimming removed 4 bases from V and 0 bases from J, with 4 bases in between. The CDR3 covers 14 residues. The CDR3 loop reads CASSGLSGANVLTF. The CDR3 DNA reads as TGTGCCAGCAGTGGACTCTCTGGGGCCAACGTCCTGACTTTC.

CDR3 nucleotide sequence: TGTGCCAGCTCCTCTCTGGCGGGGGGTTTCCAAGAGACCCAGTACTTC. It specifies CASSSLAGGFQETQYF. The chain recombines TRBV18 with TRBJ2-5, with 8 positions matching TRBD2. CDR1 and CDR2 from the germline V gene are KGHSH and LQKENI. V shed 6 bases and J 1 base; nucleotides not matched to a gene: 10. The CDR3 consists of 16 residues.

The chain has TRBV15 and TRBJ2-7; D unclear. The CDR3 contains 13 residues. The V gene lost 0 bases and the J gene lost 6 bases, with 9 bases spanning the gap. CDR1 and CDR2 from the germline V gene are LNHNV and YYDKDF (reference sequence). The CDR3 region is CATSRESGGEQYV. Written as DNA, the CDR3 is TGTGCCACCAGCAGAGAGTCGGGTGGCGAGCAGTACGTC.

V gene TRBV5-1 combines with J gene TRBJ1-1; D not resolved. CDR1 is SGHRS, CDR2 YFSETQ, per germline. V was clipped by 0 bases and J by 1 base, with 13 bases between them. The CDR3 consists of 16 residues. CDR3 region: CASSLGFGRGNTEAFF. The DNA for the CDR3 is TGCGCCAGCAGCTTGGGCTTCGGGAGAGGGAACACTGAAGCTTTCTTT.

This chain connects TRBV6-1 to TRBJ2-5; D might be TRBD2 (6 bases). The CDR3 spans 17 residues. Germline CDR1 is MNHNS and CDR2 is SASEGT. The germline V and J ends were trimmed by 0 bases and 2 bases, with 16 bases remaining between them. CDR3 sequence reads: CASSEARGAGLQETQYF. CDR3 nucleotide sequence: TGTGCCAGCAGTGAAGCGAGGGGAGCGGGTCTGCAAGAGACCCAGTACTTC.

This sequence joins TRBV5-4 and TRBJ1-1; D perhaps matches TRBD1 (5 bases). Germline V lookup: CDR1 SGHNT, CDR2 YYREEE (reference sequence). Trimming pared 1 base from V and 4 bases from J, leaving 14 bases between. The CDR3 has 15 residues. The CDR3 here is CASSLKQVLRTEAFF. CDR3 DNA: TGTGCCAGCAGCTTGAAACAGGTTCTACGCACTGAAGCTTTCTTT.

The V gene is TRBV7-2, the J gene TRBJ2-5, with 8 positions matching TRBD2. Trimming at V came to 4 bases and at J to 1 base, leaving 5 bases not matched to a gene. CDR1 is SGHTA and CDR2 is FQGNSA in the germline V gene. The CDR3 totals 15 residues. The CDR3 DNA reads TGTGCCAGCAGCTCTCCTAGCGGGCTCCAAGAGACCCAGTACTTC. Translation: CASSSPSGLQETQYF.

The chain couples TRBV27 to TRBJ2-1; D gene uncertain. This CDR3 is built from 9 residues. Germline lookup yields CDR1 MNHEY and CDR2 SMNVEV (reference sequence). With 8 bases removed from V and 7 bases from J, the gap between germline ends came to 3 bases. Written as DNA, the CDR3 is TGTGCCAGCCTGAATGAGCAGTTCTTC. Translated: CASLNEQFF.

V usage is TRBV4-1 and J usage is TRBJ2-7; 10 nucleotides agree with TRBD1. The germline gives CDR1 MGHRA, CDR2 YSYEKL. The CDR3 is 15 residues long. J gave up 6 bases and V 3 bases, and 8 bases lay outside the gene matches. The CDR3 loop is CASSQGTGEYREQYF. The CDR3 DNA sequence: TGCGCCAGCAGCCAGGGGACAGGGGAGTACCGCGAGCAGTACTTC.

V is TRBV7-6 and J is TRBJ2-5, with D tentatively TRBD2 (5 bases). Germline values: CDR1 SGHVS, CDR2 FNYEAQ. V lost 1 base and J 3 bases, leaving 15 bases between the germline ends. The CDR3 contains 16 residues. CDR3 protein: CASSLGASLSEETQYF. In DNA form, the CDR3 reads TGTGCCAGCAGCTTAGGGGCTAGCTTAAGTGAAGAGACCCAGTACTTC.

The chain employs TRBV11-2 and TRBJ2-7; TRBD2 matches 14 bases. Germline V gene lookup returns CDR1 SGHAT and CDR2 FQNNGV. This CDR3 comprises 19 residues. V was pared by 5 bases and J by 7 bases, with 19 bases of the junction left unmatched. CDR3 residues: CASSADLPGLAGAQGEQYF. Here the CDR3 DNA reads TGTGCCAGCAGCGCCGATCTCCCGGGACTAGCGGGAGCTCAGGGGGAGCAGTACTTC.

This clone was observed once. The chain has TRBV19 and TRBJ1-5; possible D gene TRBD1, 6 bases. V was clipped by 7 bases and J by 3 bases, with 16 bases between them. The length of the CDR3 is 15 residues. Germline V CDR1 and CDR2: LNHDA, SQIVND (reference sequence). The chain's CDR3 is CASTLMDSTNQPQHF. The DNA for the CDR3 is TGTGCCAGTACCCTAATGGACAGTACCAATCAGCCCCAGCATTTT.

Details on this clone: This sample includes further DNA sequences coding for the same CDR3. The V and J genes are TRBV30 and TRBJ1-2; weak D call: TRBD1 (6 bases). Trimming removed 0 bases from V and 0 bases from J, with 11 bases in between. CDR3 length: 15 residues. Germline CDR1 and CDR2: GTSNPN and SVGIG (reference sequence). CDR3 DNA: TGTGCCTGGAGTGTAAGGGGACATACTAACTATGGCTACACCTTC. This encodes CAWSVRGHTNYGYTF.

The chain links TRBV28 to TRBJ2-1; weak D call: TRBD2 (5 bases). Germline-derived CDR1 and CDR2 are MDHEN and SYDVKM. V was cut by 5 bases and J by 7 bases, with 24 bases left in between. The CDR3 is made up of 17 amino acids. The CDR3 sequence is CASSPEAWELGSNEQFF. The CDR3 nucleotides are TGTGCCAGCAGTCCGGAGGCCTGGGAGCTGGGGTCGAATGAGCAGTTCTTC.

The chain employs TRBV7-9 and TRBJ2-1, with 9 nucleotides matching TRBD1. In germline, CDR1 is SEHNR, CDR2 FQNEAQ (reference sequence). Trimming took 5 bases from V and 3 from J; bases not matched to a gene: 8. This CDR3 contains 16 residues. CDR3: CASSPPGQGIYNEQFF. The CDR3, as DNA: TGTGCCAGCAGCCCACCAGGACAGGGGATCTACAATGAGCAGTTCTTC.

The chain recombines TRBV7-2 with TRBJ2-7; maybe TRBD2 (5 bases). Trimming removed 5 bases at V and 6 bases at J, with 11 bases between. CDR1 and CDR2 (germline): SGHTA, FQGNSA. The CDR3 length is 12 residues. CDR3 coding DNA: TGTGCCAGCAGCCCTTGGAGGCGCGAGCAGTACTTC. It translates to CASSPWRREQYF.

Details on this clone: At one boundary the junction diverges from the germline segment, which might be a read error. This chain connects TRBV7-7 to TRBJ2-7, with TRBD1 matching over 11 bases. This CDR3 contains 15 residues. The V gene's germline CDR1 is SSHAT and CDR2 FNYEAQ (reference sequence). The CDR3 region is CASSPGQGEAYEQYF. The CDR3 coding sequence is TGTGCTAGCAGCCCGGGACAGGGGGAGGCTTACGAGCAGTACTTC.

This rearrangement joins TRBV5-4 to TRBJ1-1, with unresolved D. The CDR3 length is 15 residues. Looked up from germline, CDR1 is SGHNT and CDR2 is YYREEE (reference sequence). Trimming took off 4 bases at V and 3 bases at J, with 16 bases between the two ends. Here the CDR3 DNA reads TGTGCCAGCAGCCCGGCCCCACTGCAGGACACTGAAGCTTTCTTT. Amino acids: CASSPAPLQDTEAFF.

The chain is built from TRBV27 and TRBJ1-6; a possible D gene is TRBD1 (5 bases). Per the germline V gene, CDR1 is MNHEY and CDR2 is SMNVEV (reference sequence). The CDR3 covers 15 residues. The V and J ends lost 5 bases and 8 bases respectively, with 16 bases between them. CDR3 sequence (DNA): TGTGCCAGCAGTGCCACCGGGGGGGGTCATTCACCCCTCCACTTT. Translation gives CASSATGGGHSPLHF.

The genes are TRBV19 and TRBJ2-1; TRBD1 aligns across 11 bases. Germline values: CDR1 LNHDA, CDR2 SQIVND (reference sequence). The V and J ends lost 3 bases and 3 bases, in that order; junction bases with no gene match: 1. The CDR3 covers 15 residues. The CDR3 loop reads CASSMDRGLYNEQFF. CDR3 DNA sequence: TGTGCCAGTAGTATGGACAGGGGGCTCTACAATGAGCAGTTCTTC. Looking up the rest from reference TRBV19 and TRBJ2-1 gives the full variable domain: DGGITQSPKYLFRKEGQNVTLSCEQNLNHDAMYWYRQDPGQGLRLIYYSQIVNDFQKGDIAEGYSVSREKKESFPLTVTSAQKNPTAFYLCASSMDRGLYNEQFFGPGTRLTVL.

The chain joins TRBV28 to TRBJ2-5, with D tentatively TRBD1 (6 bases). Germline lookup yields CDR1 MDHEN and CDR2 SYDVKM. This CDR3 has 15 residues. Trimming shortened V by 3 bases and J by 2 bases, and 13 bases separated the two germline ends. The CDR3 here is CASSLFRDTQETQYF. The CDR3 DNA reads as TGTGCCAGCAGTTTGTTCCGGGACACGCAAGAGACCCAGTACTTC.

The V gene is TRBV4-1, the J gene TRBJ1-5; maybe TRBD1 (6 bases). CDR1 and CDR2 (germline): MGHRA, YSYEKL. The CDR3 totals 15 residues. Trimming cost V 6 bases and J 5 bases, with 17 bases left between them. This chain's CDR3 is CASSLVAGEYQPQHF. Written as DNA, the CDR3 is TGCGCCAGCAGTCTGGTCGCAGGGGAGTATCAGCCCCAGCATTTT.

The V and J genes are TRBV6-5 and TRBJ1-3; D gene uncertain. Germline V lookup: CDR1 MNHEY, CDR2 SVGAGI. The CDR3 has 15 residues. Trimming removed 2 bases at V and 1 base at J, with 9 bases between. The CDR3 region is CASSYPGISGNTIYF. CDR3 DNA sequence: TGTGCCAGCAGTTACCCCGGGATATCTGGAAACACCATATATTTT.

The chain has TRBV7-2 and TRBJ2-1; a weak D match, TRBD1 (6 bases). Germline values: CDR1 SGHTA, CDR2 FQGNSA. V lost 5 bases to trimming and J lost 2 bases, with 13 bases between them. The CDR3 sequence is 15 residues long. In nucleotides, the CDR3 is TGTGCCAGCAGCCCCGGACAGTTCACCTACAATGAGCAGTTCTTC. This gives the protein CASSPGQFTYNEQFF.